A single sample gave rise to the 18 T cell receptor beta chains below, sequenced in a study of T-cell memory formation after mild COVID-19. TCRdb reanalysed the 5' RACE reads using MiXCR and keeps one entry per CDR3 protein. The data contain a few hundred thousand distinct CDR3 sequences, roughly 20% of them seen just once; the ten biggest clones take up 8.4%. The sample comprised PBMCs or a T cell subset sorted from them (not recorded which). The receptors shown here come from an adult woman who had mild COVID-19 (a few samples of this study predate the infection). Cell type and time point are not known.

This clonotype has more than one count but fewer than ten. The V and J genes are TRBV24-1 and TRBJ2-7; 9 nucleotides match TRBD2. The CDR3 runs to 17 residues. The V gene end was trimmed by 1 base and the J gene end by 0 bases; junction bases not matched to a gene: 6. CDR1 is KGHDR and CDR2 is SFDVKD in the germline V gene. CDR3 amino acids: CATSDFLAGRDSYEQYF. The CDR3 bases are TGTGCCACCAGTGATTTCCTAGCGGGACGAGACTCCTACGAGCAGTACTTC.

J is TRBJ1-2 and V is TRBV29-1; TRBD1 is a possible D gene (5 bases). Trimming took 6 bases from V and 4 from J, leaving 12 bases between them. CDR3 size: 12 residues. Per germline, CDR1 SQVTM and CDR2 ANQGSEA. CDR3 DNA: TGCAGCGTCGGGGACGGATCCTATGGCTACACCTTC. It codes for CSVGDGSYGYTF.

The table lists this clonotype with a few counts. The CDR3 coding sequence is TGCGCCAGCAGCGCGACAGGGTCGTCGACTGAAGCTTTCTTT. Protein: CASSATGSSTEAFF. The rearrangement uses TRBV5-1 and TRBJ1-1; 7 bases map to TRBD1. Germline CDR1 and CDR2: SGHRS and YFSETQ. This CDR3 has 14 residues. Germline trimming cut 4 bases from V and 5 bases from J; bases unmatched to any gene: 8.

This clonotype was seen more than once but under ten times. The V call is TRBV11-2, the J call TRBJ1-2, with 10 bases identical to TRBD1. The CDR3 length is 17 residues. With V trimmed by 4 bases and J by 0 bases, 8 bases remained unmatched. The V gene's germline CDR1 is SGHAT and CDR2 FQNNGV. The CDR3 DNA reads TGTGCCAGCAGCTACGGACAGGGGGGAGCCGCTAACTATGGCTACACCTTC. Protein sequence: CASSYGQGGAANYGYTF.

In its sample, this clonotype was seen a few times. This chain uses TRBV6-2 or TRBV6-3 with TRBJ2-7, with D perhaps matching TRBD2 (5 bases). Germline-derived CDR1 and CDR2 are MNHEY and SVGEGT. There are 15 residues in the CDR3. Between the trimmed V and J ends, which lost 2 bases and 3 bases, there was a span of 14 bases. DNA of the CDR3: TGTGCCAGCAGTTACCAAAGCGGACCCTACTACGAGCAGTACTTC. Translation gives CASSYQSGPYYEQYF.

This clonotype was seen only a few times. The chain has TRBV12-3 or TRBV12-4 and TRBJ1-2; TRBD1 aligns across 10 bases. CDR3 length: 14 amino acids. With 6 bases clipped from V and 4 bases from J, the junction kept 5 bases outside the gene matches. This chain's CDR3 is CASRRQGAGYGYTF. The CDR3 DNA reads TGTGCCAGCAGACGACAGGGGGCTGGCTATGGCTACACCTTC.

CDR3 region: CAGSPGGVNQPQHF. As DNA, the CDR3 is TGTGCCGGGTCCCCGGGAGGGGTCAATCAGCCCCAGCATTTT. The chain carries TRBV7-9 and TRBJ1-5; tentative D call: TRBD1 (5 bases). The CDR3 has 14 residues. V gave up 11 bases and J gave up 3 bases, with 17 bases separating them. CDR1 and CDR2 (germline): SEHNR, FQNEAQ (reference sequence). Looking up the rest from reference TRBV7-9 and TRBJ1-5 gives the full variable domain: DTGVSQNPRHKITKRGQNVTFRCDPISEHNRLYWYRQTLGQGPEFLTYFQNEAQLEKSRLLSDRFSAERPKGSFSTLEIQRTEQGDSAMYLCAGSPGGVNQPQHFGDGTRLSIL.

CDR3 residues: CSASGQSLSYEQYF. The CDR3 DNA reads as TGCAGTGCTAGTGGTCAGAGCCTTTCCTACGAGCAGTACTTC. V is TRBV20-1 and J is TRBJ2-7, with D unclear. This CDR3 region has 14 residues. Germline V gene lookup returns CDR1 DFQATT and CDR2 SNEGSKA (reference sequence). V was pared by 3 bases and J by 1 base, with 13 bases between.

This clonotype turned up a few times. The V gene is TRBV25-1, the J gene TRBJ1-6; the match to TRBD1 covers 7 bases. V trimming: 6 bases; J trimming: 7 bases; junction bases outside the gene matches: 6. The CDR3 loop spans 14 amino acids. Germline V gene sequence: CDR1 MGHDK, CDR2 SYGVNS. In DNA form, the CDR3 reads TGTGCCAGCAGGATGGGACAGCCGAATTCACCCCTCCACTTT. Its protein is CASRMGQPNSPLHF. The entire variable domain, with the rest obtained from reference TRBV25-1 and TRBJ1-6, is as follows: EADIYQTPRYLVIGTGKKITLECSQTMGHDKMYWYQQDPGMELHLIHYSYGVNSTEKGDLSSESTVSRIRTEHFPLTLESARPSHTSQYLCASRMGQPNSPLHFGNGTRLTVT.

The V call is TRBV6-5, the J call TRBJ2-2, with D uncertain. Germline lookup yields CDR1 MNHEY and CDR2 SVGAGI. The CDR3 has 14 residues. Trimming removed 2 bases from V and 7 bases from J, with 11 bases in between. The CDR3 loop is CASSYNSLGGELFF. The CDR3 DNA follows: TGTGCCAGCAGTTACAACTCGCTGGGCGGGGAGCTGTTTTTT.

The rearrangement joins TRBV12-3 or TRBV12-4 to TRBJ2-5, with 7 bases lining up with TRBD1. The CDR3 loop spans 13 amino acids. Unmatched junction bases numbered 10, after V lost 10 bases and J lost 5 bases. The CDR3 sequence is CATTDRVYETQYF. DNA for the CDR3: TGTGCCACCACTGACAGGGTATATGAGACCCAGTACTTC.

The chain carries TRBV5-1 and TRBJ1-1; D not certain. Germline CDR1 reads SGHRS; CDR2 reads YFSETQ. V lost 3 bases, J lost 0 bases, and 6 bases lay in between. There are 13 residues in the CDR3. The CDR3 nucleotides are TGCGCCAGCAGCTCGATCATGAACACTGAAGCTTTCTTT. It encodes CASSSIMNTEAFF.

V usage is TRBV5-4 and J usage is TRBJ1-4; 9 bases agree with TRBD1. The ends lost 5 bases at V and 7 bases at J; junction bases unmatched: 6. The germline gives CDR1 SGHNT, CDR2 YYREEE (reference sequence). The CDR3 runs to 14 residues. The CDR3 reads CASSSGTGSEKLFF. The CDR3 region has the DNA TGTGCCAGCAGTTCCGGGACAGGGAGTGAAAAACTGTTTTTT.

This clonotype was found a few times. Written as DNA, the CDR3 is TGTGCCAGCAGCCCCCTTACTGTGGTGGGGGAGCAGTTCTTC. Encoded protein: CASSPLTVVGEQFF. The V gene is TRBV3-1, the J gene TRBJ2-1; D uncertain. Trimming removed 4 bases from V and 10 bases from J, with 17 bases in between. The CDR3 covers 14 residues. CDR1 and CDR2 (germline): LGHDT, YNNKEL (reference sequence).

The rearrangement joins TRBV5-1 to TRBJ1-6; the D is unclear. V lost 0 bases and J 0 bases, leaving 7 bases between the germline ends. CDR3 length: 16 amino acids. CDR1 and CDR2 from the germline V gene are SGHRS and YFSETQ. The CDR3: CASSLDSASYNSPLHF. The CDR3 DNA reads TGCGCCAGCAGCTTGGATAGTGCCTCCTATAATTCACCCCTCCACTTT.

The table lists this clonotype with a few counts. The chain carries TRBV20-1 and TRBJ1-2; D gene uncertain. Germline CDR1 and CDR2: DFQATT and SNEGSKA (reference sequence). V lost 6 bases to trimming and J lost 4 bases, with 6 bases between them. The CDR3 length is 10 residues. CDR3 sequence: CSAVVYGYTF. Here the CDR3 DNA reads TGCAGTGCGGTAGTCTATGGCTACACCTTC.

The chain is built from TRBV7-2 and TRBJ2-1; TRBD2 is a possible D gene (6 bases). CDR1 and CDR2 from the germline V gene are SGHTA and FQGNSA. Trimming stripped 5 bases from V and 8 bases from J, with 10 bases between. The CDR3 spans 12 residues. The CDR3 sequence is CASSPRRDEQFF. The CDR3 coding sequence is TGTGCCAGCAGCCCCAGGAGGGATGAGCAGTTCTTC.

V is TRBV5-1 and J is TRBJ2-3; 10 bases fit TRBD2. The CDR3 covers 19 residues. V lost 2 bases, J lost 1 base, and 13 bases stayed unmatched. From germline, CDR1 is SGHRS and CDR2 YFSETQ. The CDR3 nucleotides read TGCGCCAGCAGCTTTACCCCCCCAGGCACTAGCGGGGGCACAGATACGCAGTATTTT. Its protein is CASSFTPPGTSGGTDTQYF. Looking up the rest from reference TRBV5-1 and TRBJ2-3 gives the full variable domain: KAGVTQTPRYLIKTRGQQVTLSCSPISGHRSVSWYQQTPGQGLQFLFEYFSETQRNKGNFPGRFSGRQFSNSRSEMNVSTLELGDSALYLCASSFTPPGTSGGTDTQYFGPGTRLTVL.